This passage covers 9 T cell receptor beta chains from one sample sequenced in a study of shared clonotypes between healthy human individuals (dated by TCRdb to the early 2020s). Receptors were amplified or captured by the immunoSEQ multiplex PCR assay. TCRdb stores this immuneACCESS table with in-frame sequences only. Part of the clones is absent; in the studies checked, under half of the shortfall reflects unresolved V genes, and no reason is known for the rest. Here the sample has over a million clones; 96% occur a single time. In total, the top ten clones hold approximately 1.1% of the sample. Sequencing was done on a sample of naive CD4+ T cells sorted from blood. This sample's cell subset or site label indicates: CD45RA+ positively selected. The receptors were gathered from a man aged 25-40 years in good health.

This clone was observed a few times. The CDR3 DNA follows: TGTGCCAGCAGTCTCGGGGAGGGGGAGGACATTCAGTACTTC. It is translated as CASSLGEGEDIQYF. V gene TRBV2 combines with J gene TRBJ2-4; D perhaps matches TRBD2 (7 bases). This CDR3 contains 14 residues. Trimming pared 5 bases from V and 8 bases from J, leaving 16 bases between. CDR1 and CDR2 from the germline V gene are SNHLY and FYNNEI.

The rearrangement uses TRBV27 and TRBJ2-7, with D possibly being TRBD2 (5 bases). CDR1 is MNHEY and CDR2 is SMNVEV in the germline V gene (reference sequence). V lost 5 bases and J 6 bases, leaving 14 bases between the germline ends. The CDR3 spans 13 residues. The CDR3 region has the DNA TGTGCCAGCAGTGTTTCTGGGAGTCCCGAGCAGTACTTC. Protein sequence: CASSVSGSPEQYF.

The rearrangement uses TRBV25-1 and TRBJ1-1; D remains unclear. In germline, CDR1 is MGHDK, CDR2 SYGVNS. CDR3 size: 13 residues. The V end lost 5 bases, the J end lost 1 base, and 8 bases lay between the germline ends. CDR3 bases: TGTGCCAGCAGTCCCTTGGGGAACACTGAAGCTTTCTTT. Translated, it gives CASSPLGNTEAFF.

This rearrangement joins TRBV29-1 to TRBJ2-3; 11 bases are a match to TRBD2. V lost 4 bases and J lost 2; bases outside the gene matches: 11. Germline loops: CDR1 SQVTM, CDR2 ANQGSEA. This CDR3 comprises 17 residues. CDR3 in amino acids: CSVVGGGLAAATDTQYF. CDR3 DNA sequence: TGCAGCGTTGTAGGCGGGGGACTAGCGGCGGCCACAGATACGCAGTATTTT.

V and J are TRBV7-9 and TRBJ1-4, with 8 positions matching TRBD1. The junction had 16 bases not matched to a gene; V was cut back by 5 bases and J by 11 bases. From germline, CDR1 is SEHNR and CDR2 FQNEAQ (reference sequence). The CDR3 runs 16 residues. CDR3 coding DNA: TGTGCCAGCAGCACGCGCCCCTCTCGCACAGGGGGGAAACTGTTTTTT. Its protein is CASSTRPSRTGGKLFF.

J is TRBJ2-1 and V is TRBV5-6; TRBD2 matches at 9 bases. This CDR3 has 17 amino acids. Germline CDR1 SGHDT, CDR2 YYEEEE. The J segment lost 3 bases and the V segment lost 4 bases, leaving 11 bases of the junction unmatched. The CDR3 region has the DNA TGTGCCAGCAGCCGTGCCGGGCTAGCGGGAAGCTACAATGAGCAGTTCTTC. It is translated as CASSRAGLAGSYNEQFF.

The chain uses TRBV7-9 and TRBJ2-3, with D possibly matching TRBD1 (6 bases). The CDR3 has 16 residues. V was clipped by 4 bases and J by 2 bases, with 16 bases between them. Germline-derived CDR1 and CDR2 are SEHNR and FQNEAQ (reference sequence). CDR3 region: CASSSEPTGPTDTQYF. CDR3 DNA: TGTGCCAGCAGCTCCGAACCCACAGGGCCCACAGATACGCAGTATTTT.

The J gene is TRBJ2-3, the V gene TRBV6-1; TRBD1 agrees at 9 bases. Germline V gives CDR1 MNHNS, CDR2 SASEGT. This CDR3 has 17 residues. V gave up 4 bases and J gave up 3 bases; unmatched junction bases: 11. The CDR3 is CASSGGDRGKLTDTQYF. The CDR3 region has the DNA TGTGCCAGCAGTGGTGGCGACAGGGGGAAACTTACAGATACGCAGTATTTT.

V usage is TRBV2 and J usage is TRBJ2-7; 13 nucleotides agree with TRBD2. There are 14 residues in the CDR3. From germline, CDR1 is SNHLY and CDR2 FYNNEI. V trimming: 11 bases; J trimming: 0 bases; junction bases outside the gene matches: 4. CDR3 residues: CAAGLAGASYEQYF. The CDR3 nucleotides are TGTGCCGCCGGACTAGCGGGGGCCTCCTACGAGCAGTACTTC.